Listed below are T cell receptor beta chains from one sample, sequenced in a study of blood T cell repertoires in COVID-19. Sequenced by immunoSEQ multiplex PCR; TCRdb stores in-frame clones only, minus some. The data contain around 260,000 clones, 83% of them singletons. Specimen: peripheral blood. The receptors here all came from a woman aged 50 to 60 who had recovered from COVID-19. Both conserved end residues are part of each CDR3. A D gene is named only where the DNA matches it firmly. Rows may omit the clone size; those that give it use once, few, many or a size class.

cdr3_aa	cdr3_nt	j_call	d_call	clone_size	v_call
CASSPQEASYNSPLHF	TGTGCCAGCAGTCCCCAAGAAGCCTCCTATAATTCACCCCTCCACTTT	TRBJ1-6	-	-	TRBV27
CASSYGGAAYGYTF	TGTGCCAGCAGTTATGGGGGGGCAGCTTATGGCTACACCTTC	TRBJ1-2	-	-	TRBV6-2/TRBV6-3
CASSLGGRVGRGTQYF	TGTGCCAGCAGCTTGGGAGGCAGGGTGGGGCGGGGTACGCAGTATTTT	TRBJ2-3	-	-	TRBV5-4
CASSSRGDRGRDEQFF	TGTGCCAGCAGCTCGAGGGGGGACAGGGGGCGCGATGAGCAGTTCTTC	TRBJ2-1	TRBD1	-	TRBV7-2
CASSSTGVETQYF	TGTGCCAGCAGTTCGACAGGGGTAGAGACCCAGTACTTC	TRBJ2-5	TRBD1	-	TRBV12-3/TRBV12-4
CASKQGSYNEQFF	TGTGCCAGTAAACAGGGTTCCTACAATGAGCAGTTCTTC	TRBJ2-1	-	-	TRBV19
CASTQASTETQYF	TGTGCCAGCACCCAAGCCTCCACAGAGACCCAGTACTTC	TRBJ2-5	-	-	TRBV2
CASSQDFRQGASEQYF	TGCGCCAGCAGCCAAGATTTTAGACAGGGGGCAAGCGAGCAGTACTTC	TRBJ2-7	TRBD1	few	TRBV4-1
CASSQSRAGVDTEAFF	TGCGCCAGCAGTCAATCTCGGGCAGGGGTGGACACTGAAGCTTTCTTT	TRBJ1-1	-	-	TRBV23-1
CASSFPQSTDTQYF	TGTGCCAGCAGTTTTCCACAGAGCACAGATACGCAGTATTTT	TRBJ2-3	-	-	TRBV28
CASSLLGQGATGTGELFF	TGCGCCAGCAGCTTGTTGGGACAGGGGGCGACGGGCACCGGGGAGCTGTTTTTT	TRBJ2-2	TRBD1	many	TRBV5-1
CASSKIAGLPYEQYF	TGCGCCAGCAGTAAAATAGCGGGATTGCCCTACGAGCAGTACTTC	TRBJ2-7	TRBD2	-	TRBV4-1
CASSLGPGGLYEQYF	TGTGCCAGCAGCTTAGGCCCAGGGGGTCTCTACGAGCAGTACTTC	TRBJ2-7	TRBD1	-	TRBV7-3
CASSSGQGATSYNSPLHF	TGTGCCAGCAGTTCTGGACAGGGTGCTACTTCCTATAATTCACCCCTCCACTTT	TRBJ1-6	TRBD1	-	TRBV27
CASSLTGALPNEQFF	TGTGCCAGCAGCTTAACAGGGGCGCTACCCAATGAGCAGTTCTTC	TRBJ2-1	-	-	TRBV7-3
CASSYIGLAVPSYEQYF	TGTGCCAGCAGTTACATTGGGCTAGCGGTACCCTCCTACGAGCAGTACTTC	TRBJ2-7	TRBD2	-	TRBV6-2/TRBV6-3
CASSEAGRGAGASSREQYF	TGTGCCAGCAGTGAAGCGGGGAGAGGGGCGGGAGCGAGTTCGCGGGAGCAGTACTTC	TRBJ2-7	TRBD2	-	TRBV2
CASSSYSQAAGANVLTF	TGTGCCAGCAGCTCATACTCCCAGGCCGCTGGGGCCAACGTCCTGACTTTC	TRBJ2-6	-	-	TRBV7-3
CASSPGSGNTIYF	TGTGCCAGCAGCCCAGGGTCCGGAAACACCATATATTTT	TRBJ1-3	-	-	TRBV7-9
CASRKGEANEQFF	TGTGCCAGCCGGAAGGGGGAAGCCAATGAGCAGTTCTTC	TRBJ2-1	-	-	TRBV6-6
CASSLTGTANTGELFF	TGTGCCAGCAGCCTTACCGGGACAGCGAACACCGGGGAGCTGTTTTTT	TRBJ2-2	TRBD1	-	TRBV5-6
CASRSGQYSYEQYF	TGTGCCAGCAGATCGGGACAGTATTCCTACGAGCAGTACTTC	TRBJ2-7	TRBD1	once	TRBV6-1
CASSYSSMGGFEAFF	TGTGCCAGCAGTTACTCGTCGATGGGGGGATTTGAAGCTTTCTTT	TRBJ1-1	-	-	TRBV6-5
CASSRGNGRYNEQFF	TGTGCCAGCAGCCGAGGGAACGGACGCTACAATGAGCAGTTCTTC	TRBJ2-1	-	-	TRBV7-7
CASSLAGGRTDTQYF	TGTGCCAGCAGCTTAGCGGGGGGGCGCACAGATACGCAGTATTTT	TRBJ2-3	TRBD2	-	TRBV5-4
CASSQGLAGGGETQYF	TGTGCCAGCAGTCAGGGACTAGCGGGAGGTGGTGAGACCCAGTACTTC	TRBJ2-5	TRBD2	once	TRBV2
CASSLAPYRGPLLGYTF	TGTGCCAGCAGCTTGGCCCCCTACAGGGGACCCCTCCTCGGCTACACCTTC	TRBJ1-2	TRBD1	-	TRBV13
CASSLGGSSEQFF	TGTGCCAGCAGCTTAGGGGGCTCGAGTGAGCAGTTCTTC	TRBJ2-1	TRBD1	-	TRBV5-4
CAWSIGGRSQETQYF	TGTGCCTGGAGCATAGGTGGGCGATCACAAGAGACCCAGTACTTC	TRBJ2-5	-	-	TRBV30
CASRGASGRARNEQFF	TGTGCCAGCAGGGGGGCTAGCGGGAGGGCCCGGAATGAGCAGTTCTTC	TRBJ2-1	TRBD2	-	TRBV27
CASSLGALAGGTDTQYF	TGCGCCAGCAGCTTGGGGGCACTAGCGGGGGGCACAGATACGCAGTATTTT	TRBJ2-3	TRBD2	-	TRBV5-1
CASSPTPGVSEVGEQYF	TGCGCCAGCAGCCCGACCCCCGGGGTTAGCGAGGTGGGCGAGCAGTACTTC	TRBJ2-7	-	-	TRBV4-1
CASSFGDRPLHF	TGTGCCAGCAGTTTTGGGGACAGACCCCTCCACTTT	TRBJ1-6	TRBD1	-	TRBV28
CASSLGGNYGYTF	TGTGCCAGCAGCTTGGGCGGAAACTATGGCTACACCTTC	TRBJ1-2	-	-	TRBV5-4
CASSSNGADGELFF	TGTGCCAGCAGCTCCAACGGCGCGGACGGGGAGCTGTTTTTT	TRBJ2-2	-	-	TRBV7-2
CASSLVTSPGEQYF	TGTGCCAGCAGCTTAGTCACGTCTCCCGGGGAGCAGTACTTC	TRBJ2-7	-	-	TRBV7-2
CASSFPTGGSYEQYF	TGTGCCAGCAGCTTTCCGACAGGCGGGTCCTACGAGCAGTACTTC	TRBJ2-7	-	-	TRBV7-2
CASSLAGAAGTLEKDTQYF	TGTGCCAGCAGCTTAGCGGGGGCCGCAGGGACGTTGGAAAAAGATACGCAGTATTTT	TRBJ2-3	-	-	TRBV7-2
CASSGTGGLKNTEAFF	TGTGCCAGTAGTGGAACAGGGGGCTTGAAGAACACTGAAGCTTTCTTT	TRBJ1-1	TRBD1	-	TRBV19
CASSLSTNTEAFF	TGCGCCAGCAGCTTGAGCACGAACACTGAAGCTTTCTTT	TRBJ1-1	-	-	TRBV5-1
CASSYLQGNTQYF	TGTGCCAGCAGTTACCTCCAGGGGAATACGCAGTATTTT	TRBJ2-3	-	-	TRBV6-2/TRBV6-3
CASSPTSRRPFEPQHF	TGTGCCAGCAGCCCTACCTCCAGGCGCCCTTTCGAGCCCCAGCATTTT	TRBJ1-5	-	once	TRBV6-6
CASSYSTGTVYEQYF	TGTGCCAGCAGTTACTCGACCGGGACAGTATACGAGCAGTACTTC	TRBJ2-7	TRBD1	-	TRBV6-2/TRBV6-3
CASSAGLAADTQYF	TGTGCCAGCAGCGCCGGACTAGCGGCGGATACGCAGTATTTT	TRBJ2-3	TRBD2	-	TRBV2
CASSSISGNSPLHF	TGTGCCAGCAGTTCGATCTCGGGTAATTCACCCCTCCACTTT	TRBJ1-6	-	few	TRBV28
CASSGQGNTGELFF	TGTGCCAGCAGTGGACAGGGGAACACCGGGGAGCTGTTTTTT	TRBJ2-2	TRBD1	-	TRBV6-4